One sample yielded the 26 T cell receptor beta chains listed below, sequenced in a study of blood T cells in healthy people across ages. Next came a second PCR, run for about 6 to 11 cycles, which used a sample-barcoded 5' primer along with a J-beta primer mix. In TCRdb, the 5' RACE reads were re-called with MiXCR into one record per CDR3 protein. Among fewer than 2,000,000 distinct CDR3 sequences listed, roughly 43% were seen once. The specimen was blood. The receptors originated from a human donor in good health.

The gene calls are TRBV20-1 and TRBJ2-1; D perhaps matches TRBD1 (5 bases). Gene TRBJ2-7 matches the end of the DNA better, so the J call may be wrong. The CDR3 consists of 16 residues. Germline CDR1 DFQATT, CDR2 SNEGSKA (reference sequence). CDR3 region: CSARDQVGPIYNEQYF. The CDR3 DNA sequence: TGCAGTGCTAGAGATCAGGTGGGGCCGATCTACAATGAGCAGTACTTC.

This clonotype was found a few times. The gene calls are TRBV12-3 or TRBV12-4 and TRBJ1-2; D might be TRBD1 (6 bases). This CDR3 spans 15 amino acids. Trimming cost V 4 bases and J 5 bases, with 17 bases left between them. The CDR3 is CASSWVGGGKYGYTF. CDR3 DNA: TGTGCCAGCAGTTGGGTGGGGGGCGGCAAGTATGGCTACACCTTC.

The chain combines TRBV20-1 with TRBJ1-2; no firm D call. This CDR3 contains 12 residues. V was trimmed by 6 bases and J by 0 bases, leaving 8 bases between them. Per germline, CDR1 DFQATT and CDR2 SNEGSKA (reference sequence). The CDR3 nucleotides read TGCAGTGCCCCTGAGGCTAACTATGGCTACACCTTC. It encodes CSAPEANYGYTF.

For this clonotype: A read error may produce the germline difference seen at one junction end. The DNA for the CDR3 is TGTGTCACCAGCAGAGACCTTGGACTGCAGTATTTT. As protein: CVTSRDLGLQYF. The chain recombines TRBV15 with TRBJ2-3; tentatively, D is TRBD2 (5 bases). This CDR3 is 12 amino acids long. Germline V lookup: CDR1 LNHNV, CDR2 YYDKDF (reference sequence).

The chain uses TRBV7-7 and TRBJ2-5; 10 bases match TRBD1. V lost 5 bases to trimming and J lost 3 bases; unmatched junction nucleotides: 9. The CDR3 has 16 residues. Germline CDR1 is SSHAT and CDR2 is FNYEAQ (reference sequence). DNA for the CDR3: TGTGCCAGCAGCCCGCGATTTGGGACAGGGGAAGAGACCCAGTACTTC. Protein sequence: CASSPRFGTGEETQYF. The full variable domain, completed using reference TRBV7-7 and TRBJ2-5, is GAGVSQSPRYKVTKRGQDVTLRCDPISSHATLYWYQQALGQGPEFLTYFNYEAQPDKSGLPSDRFSAERPEGSISTLTIQRTEQRDSAMYRCASSPRFGTGEETQYFGPGTRLLVL.

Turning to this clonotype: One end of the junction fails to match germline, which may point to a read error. CDR3 coding DNA: TGTGCCAGCAGGGGGACAGAAGGAGGAACCTATGGTTACACCTTC. Translation: CASRGTEGGTYGYTF. The J gene is TRBJ1-2, the V gene TRBV2; 7 bases align to TRBD1. CDR3 length: 15 residues. CDR1 and CDR2 from the germline V gene are SNHLY and FYNNEI.

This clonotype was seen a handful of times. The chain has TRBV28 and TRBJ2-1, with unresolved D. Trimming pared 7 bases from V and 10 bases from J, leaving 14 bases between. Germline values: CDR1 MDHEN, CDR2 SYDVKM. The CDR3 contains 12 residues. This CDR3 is CASNLRFREQFF. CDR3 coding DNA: TGTGCCAGCAATCTCCGATTCCGGGAGCAGTTCTTC.

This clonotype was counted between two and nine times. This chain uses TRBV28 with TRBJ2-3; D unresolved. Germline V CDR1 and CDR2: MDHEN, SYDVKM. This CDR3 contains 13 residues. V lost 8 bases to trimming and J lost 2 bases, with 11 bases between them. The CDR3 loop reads CASYQVDTDTQYF. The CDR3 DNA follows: TGTGCCAGCTACCAGGTGGACACAGATACGCAGTATTTT.

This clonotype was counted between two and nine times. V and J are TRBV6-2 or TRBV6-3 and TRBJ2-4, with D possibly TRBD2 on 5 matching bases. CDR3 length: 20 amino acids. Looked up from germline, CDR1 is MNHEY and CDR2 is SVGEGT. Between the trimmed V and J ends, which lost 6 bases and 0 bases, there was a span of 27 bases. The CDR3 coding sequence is TGTGCCAGCAGCCCATTTTCTAGCAGTACTTTAGGAATAGCCAAAAACATTCAGTACTTC. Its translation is CASSPFSSSTLGIAKNIQYF.

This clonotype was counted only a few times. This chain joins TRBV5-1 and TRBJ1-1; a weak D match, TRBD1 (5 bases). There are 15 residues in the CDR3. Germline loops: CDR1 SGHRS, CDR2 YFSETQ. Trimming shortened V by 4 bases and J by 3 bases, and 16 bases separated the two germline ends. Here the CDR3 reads CASSGNQGTYTEAFF. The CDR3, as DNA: TGCGCCAGCAGCGGTAACCAGGGTACTTACACTGAAGCTTTCTTT. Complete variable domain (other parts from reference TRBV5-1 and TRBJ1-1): KAGVTQTPRYLIKTRGQQVTLSCSPISGHRSVSWYQQTPGQGLQFLFEYFSETQRNKGNFPGRFSGRQFSNSRSEMNVSTLELGDSALYLCASSGNQGTYTEAFFGQGTRLTVV.

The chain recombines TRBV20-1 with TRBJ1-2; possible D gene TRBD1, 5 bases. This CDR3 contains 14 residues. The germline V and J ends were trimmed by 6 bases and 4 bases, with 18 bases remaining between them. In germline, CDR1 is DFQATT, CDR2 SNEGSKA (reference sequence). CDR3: CSARDAERGYGYTF. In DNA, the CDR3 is TGCAGTGCGCGGGACGCTGAGAGGGGCTATGGCTACACCTTC.

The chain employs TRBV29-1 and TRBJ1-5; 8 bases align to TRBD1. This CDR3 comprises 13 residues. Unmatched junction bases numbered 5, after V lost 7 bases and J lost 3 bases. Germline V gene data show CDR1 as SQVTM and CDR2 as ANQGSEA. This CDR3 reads CSARTGFNQPQHF. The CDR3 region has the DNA TGCAGCGCCCGGACAGGGTTCAATCAGCCCCAGCATTTT.

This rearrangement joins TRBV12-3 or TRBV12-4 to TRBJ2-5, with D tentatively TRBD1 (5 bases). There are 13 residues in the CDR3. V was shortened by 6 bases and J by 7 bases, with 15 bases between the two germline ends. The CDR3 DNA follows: TGTGCCAGCAGCAGGGTGACGACCGCGACCCAGTACTTC. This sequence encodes CASSRVTTATQYF.

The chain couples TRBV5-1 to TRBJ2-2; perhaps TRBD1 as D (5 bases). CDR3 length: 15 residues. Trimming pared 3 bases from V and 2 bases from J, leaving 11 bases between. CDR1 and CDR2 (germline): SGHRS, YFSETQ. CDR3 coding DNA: TGCGCCAGCAGCTATATCAGGGATAACACCGGGGAGCTGTTTTTT. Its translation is CASSYIRDNTGELFF. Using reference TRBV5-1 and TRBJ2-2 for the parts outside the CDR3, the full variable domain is KAGVTQTPRYLIKTRGQQVTLSCSPISGHRSVSWYQQTPGQGLQFLFEYFSETQRNKGNFPGRFSGRQFSNSRSEMNVSTLELGDSALYLCASSYIRDNTGELFFGEGSRLTVL.

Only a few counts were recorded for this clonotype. Here the CDR3 DNA reads TGCGCCAGCAGCCAAGACACGGGACACCAGTACGAGCAGTACTTC. It codes for CASSQDTGHQYEQYF. The genes are TRBV4-1 and TRBJ2-5; tentative D call: TRBD1 (6 bases). TRBJ2-7 matches the DNA end more closely, so the J call is doubtful. Germline V gives CDR1 MGHRA, CDR2 YSYEKL. CDR3 length equals 15 residues.

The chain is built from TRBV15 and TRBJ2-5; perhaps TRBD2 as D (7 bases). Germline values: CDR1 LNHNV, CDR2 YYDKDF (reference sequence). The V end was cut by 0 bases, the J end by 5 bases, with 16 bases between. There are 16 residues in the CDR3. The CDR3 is CATSRDRRGGRETQYF. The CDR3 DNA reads TGTGCCACCAGCAGAGATAGGAGGGGGGGGAGGGAGACCCAGTACTTC.

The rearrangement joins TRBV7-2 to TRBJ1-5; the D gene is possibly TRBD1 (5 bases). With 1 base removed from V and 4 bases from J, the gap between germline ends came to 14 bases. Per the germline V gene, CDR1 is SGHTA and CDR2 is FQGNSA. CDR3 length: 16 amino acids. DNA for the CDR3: TGTGCCAGCAGCTTAGTGGCAGAAGGGGTAAATCAGCCCCAGCATTTT. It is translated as CASSLVAEGVNQPQHF.

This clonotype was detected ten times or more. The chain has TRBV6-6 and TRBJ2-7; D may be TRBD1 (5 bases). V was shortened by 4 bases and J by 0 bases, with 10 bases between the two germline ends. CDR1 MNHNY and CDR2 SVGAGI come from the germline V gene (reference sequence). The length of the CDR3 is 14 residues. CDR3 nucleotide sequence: TGTGCCAGCAGTTCCAGGGTCTTCTCCTACGAGCAGTACTTC. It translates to CASSSRVFSYEQYF.

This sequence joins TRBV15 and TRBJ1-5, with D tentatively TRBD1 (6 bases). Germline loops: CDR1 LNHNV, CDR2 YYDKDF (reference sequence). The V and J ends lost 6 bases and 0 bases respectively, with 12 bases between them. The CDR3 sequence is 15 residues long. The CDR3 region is CATRATGYSNQPQHF. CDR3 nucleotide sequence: TGTGCCACCAGGGCGACAGGATATAGCAATCAGCCCCAGCATTTT.

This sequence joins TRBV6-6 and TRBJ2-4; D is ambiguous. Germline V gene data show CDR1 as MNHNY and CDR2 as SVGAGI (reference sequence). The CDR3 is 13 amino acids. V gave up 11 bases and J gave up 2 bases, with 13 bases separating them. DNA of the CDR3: TGTGCCGCCAGTTCTTCCCCCAAAAACATTCAGTACTTC. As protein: CAASSSPKNIQYF.

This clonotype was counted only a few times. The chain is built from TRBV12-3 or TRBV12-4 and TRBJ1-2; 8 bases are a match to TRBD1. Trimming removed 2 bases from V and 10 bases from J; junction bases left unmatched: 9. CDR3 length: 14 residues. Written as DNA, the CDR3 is TGTGCCAGCAGTTTACAAGGACAGGGCACCCCCTACACCTTC. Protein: CASSLQGQGTPYTF.

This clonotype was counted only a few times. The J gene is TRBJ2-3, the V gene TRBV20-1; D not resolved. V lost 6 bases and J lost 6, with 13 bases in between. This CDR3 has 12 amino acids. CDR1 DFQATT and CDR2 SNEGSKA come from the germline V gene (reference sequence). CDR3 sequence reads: CSATGGRDTQYF. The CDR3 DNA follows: TGCAGTGCAACTGGTGGGCGGGATACGCAGTATTTT.

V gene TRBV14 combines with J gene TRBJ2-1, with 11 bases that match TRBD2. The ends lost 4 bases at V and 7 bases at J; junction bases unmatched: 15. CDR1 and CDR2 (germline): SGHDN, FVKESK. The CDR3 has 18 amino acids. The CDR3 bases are TGTGCCAGCAGCCCCCATCGAACTAGCGGGGGCCCAAATAATGAGCAGTTCTTC. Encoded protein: CASSPHRTSGGPNNEQFF.

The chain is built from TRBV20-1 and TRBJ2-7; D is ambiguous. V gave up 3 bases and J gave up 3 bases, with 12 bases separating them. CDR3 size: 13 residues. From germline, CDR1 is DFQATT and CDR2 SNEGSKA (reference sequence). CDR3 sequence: CSASTATVYEQYF. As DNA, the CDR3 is TGCAGTGCTAGTACGGCCACAGTCTACGAGCAGTACTTC.

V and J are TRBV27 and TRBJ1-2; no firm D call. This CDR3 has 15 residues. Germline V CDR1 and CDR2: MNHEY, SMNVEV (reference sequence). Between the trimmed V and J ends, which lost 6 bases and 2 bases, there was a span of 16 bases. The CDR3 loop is CASRRNGPANYGYTF. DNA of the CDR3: TGTGCCAGCAGACGCAATGGGCCAGCGAACTATGGCTACACCTTC.

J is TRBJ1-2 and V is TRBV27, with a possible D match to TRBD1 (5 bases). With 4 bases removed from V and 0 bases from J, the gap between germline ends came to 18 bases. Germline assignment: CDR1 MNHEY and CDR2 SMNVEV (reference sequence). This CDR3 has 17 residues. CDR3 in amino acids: CASSYVGAAASNYGYTF. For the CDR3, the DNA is TGTGCCAGCAGTTACGTTGGGGCAGCCGCATCTAACTATGGCTACACCTTC.